This note documents a single T cell receptor (beta chain) sequence. The entry originates in a study of T cell changes during pregnancy in multiple sclerosis. The CDR3 covers 15 residues. Looked up from germline, CDR1 is MDHEN and CDR2 is SYDVKM. V gave up 6 bases and J gave up 0 bases; unmatched junction bases: 5. The method was immunoSEQ multiplex PCR; TCRdb's version includes in-frame clones alone and lacks a portion of them. Found here are 75,000 to 80,000 clones, 85% to 95% of them singletons; the top ten hold 2.5% to 3%. The receptor comes from a female donor in good health, enrolled as a control in a pregnancy study. Material: peripheral blood, obtained after pregnancy. V and J are TRBV28 and TRBJ1-5, with TRBD1 identical over 7 bases. CDR3 sequence (DNA): TGTGCCAGCAGCTGGGACAGCCATAGCAATCAGCCCCAGCATTTT. Protein product: CASSWDSHSNQPQHF. The full variable domain, with the rest looked up from reference TRBV28 and TRBJ1-5, is DVKVTQSSRYLVKRTGEKVFLECVQDMDHENMFWYRQDPGLGLRLIYFSYDVKMKEKGDIPEGYSVSREKKERFSLILESASTNQTSMYLCASSWDSHSNQPQHFGDGTRLSIL.